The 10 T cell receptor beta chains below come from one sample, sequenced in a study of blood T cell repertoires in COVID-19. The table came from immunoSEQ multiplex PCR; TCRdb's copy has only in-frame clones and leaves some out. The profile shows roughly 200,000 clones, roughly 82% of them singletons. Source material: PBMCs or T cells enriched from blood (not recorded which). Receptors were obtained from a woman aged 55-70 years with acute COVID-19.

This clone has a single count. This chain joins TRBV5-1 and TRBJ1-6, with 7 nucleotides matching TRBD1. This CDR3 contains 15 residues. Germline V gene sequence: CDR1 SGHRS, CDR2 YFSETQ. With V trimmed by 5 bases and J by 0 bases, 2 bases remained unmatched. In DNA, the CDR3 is TGCGCCAGCAGAGGGGGCAGCTCCTATAATTCACCCCTCCACTTT. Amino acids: CASRGGSSYNSPLHF.

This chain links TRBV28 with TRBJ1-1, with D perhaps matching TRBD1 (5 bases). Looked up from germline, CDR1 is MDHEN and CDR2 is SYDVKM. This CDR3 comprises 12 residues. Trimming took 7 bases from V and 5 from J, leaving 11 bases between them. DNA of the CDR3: TGTGCCAGCACCCAACGGGGGACTGAAGCTTTCTTT. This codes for CASTQRGTEAFF.

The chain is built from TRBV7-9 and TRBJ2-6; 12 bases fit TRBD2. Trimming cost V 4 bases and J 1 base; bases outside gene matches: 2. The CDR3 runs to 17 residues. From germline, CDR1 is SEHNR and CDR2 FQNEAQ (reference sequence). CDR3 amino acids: CASSSSGGASGANVLTF. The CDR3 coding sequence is TGTGCCAGCAGCTCTAGCGGGGGGGCTTCTGGGGCCAACGTCCTGACTTTC.

CDR3 nucleotides: TGTGCCAGCAGTTTATACCTGGGGACAAAGACCCAGTACTTC. It translates to CASSLYLGTKTQYF. V and J are TRBV27 and TRBJ2-5, with D possibly TRBD1 on 6 matching bases. Per germline, CDR1 MNHEY and CDR2 SMNVEV (reference sequence). The ends were cut back, 1 base at V and 6 bases at J, with 12 bases in the middle. The CDR3 extends over 14 amino acids.

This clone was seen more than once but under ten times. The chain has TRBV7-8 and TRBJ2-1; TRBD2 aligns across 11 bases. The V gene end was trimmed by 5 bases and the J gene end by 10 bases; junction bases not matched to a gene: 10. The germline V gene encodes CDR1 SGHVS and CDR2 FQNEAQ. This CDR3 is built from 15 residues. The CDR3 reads CASSQLAGAGGEQFF. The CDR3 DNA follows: TGTGCCAGCAGCCAACTAGCGGGGGCCGGCGGCGAGCAGTTCTTC.

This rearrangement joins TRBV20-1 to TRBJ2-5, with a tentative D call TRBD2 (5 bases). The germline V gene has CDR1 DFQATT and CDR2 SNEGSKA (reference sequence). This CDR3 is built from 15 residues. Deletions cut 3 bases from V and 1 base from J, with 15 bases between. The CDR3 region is CSASLPGVVQETQYF. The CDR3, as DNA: TGCAGTGCTAGTTTGCCCGGGGTGGTCCAAGAGACCCAGTACTTC.

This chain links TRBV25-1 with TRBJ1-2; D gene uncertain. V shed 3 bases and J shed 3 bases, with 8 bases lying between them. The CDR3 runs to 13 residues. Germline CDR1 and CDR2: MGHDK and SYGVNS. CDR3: CASSDVVDYGYTF. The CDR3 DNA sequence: TGTGCCAGCAGTGACGTGGTAGACTATGGCTACACCTTC.

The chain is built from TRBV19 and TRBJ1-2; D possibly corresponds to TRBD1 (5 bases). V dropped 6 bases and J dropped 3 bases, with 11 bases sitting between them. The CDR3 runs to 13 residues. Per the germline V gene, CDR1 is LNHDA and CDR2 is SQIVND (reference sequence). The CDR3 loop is CASRETDYYGYTF. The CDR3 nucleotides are TGTGCCAGTAGGGAGACAGACTACTATGGCTACACCTTC. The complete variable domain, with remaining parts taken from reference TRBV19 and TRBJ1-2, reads DGGITQSPKYLFRKEGQNVTLSCEQNLNHDAMYWYRQDPGQGLRLIYYSQIVNDFQKGDIAEGYSVSREKKESFPLTVTSAQKNPTAFYLCASRETDYYGYTFGSGTRLTVV.

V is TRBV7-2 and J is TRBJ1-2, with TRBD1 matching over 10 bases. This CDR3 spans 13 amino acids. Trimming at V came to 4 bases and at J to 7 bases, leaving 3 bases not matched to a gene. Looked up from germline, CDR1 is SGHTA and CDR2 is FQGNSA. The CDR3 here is CASSSGQGTGYTF. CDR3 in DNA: TGTGCCAGCAGCTCGGGACAGGGGACTGGCTACACCTTC.

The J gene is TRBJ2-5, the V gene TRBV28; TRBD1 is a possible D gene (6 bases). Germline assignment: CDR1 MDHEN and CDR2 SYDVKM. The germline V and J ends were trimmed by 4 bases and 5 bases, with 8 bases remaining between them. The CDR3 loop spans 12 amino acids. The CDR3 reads CASSWGRETQYF. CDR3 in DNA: TGTGCCAGCAGTTGGGGGCGGGAGACCCAGTACTTC.